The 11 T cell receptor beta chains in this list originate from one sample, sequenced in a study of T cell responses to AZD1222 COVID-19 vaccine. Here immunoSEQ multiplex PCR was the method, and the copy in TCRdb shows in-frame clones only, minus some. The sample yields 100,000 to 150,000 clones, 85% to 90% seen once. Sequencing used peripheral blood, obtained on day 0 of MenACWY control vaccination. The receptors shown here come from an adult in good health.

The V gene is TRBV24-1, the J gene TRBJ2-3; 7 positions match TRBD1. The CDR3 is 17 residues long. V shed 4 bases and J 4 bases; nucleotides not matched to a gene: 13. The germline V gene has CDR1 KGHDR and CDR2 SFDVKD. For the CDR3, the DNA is TGTGCCACCAGTGACCAAAGACAGGGCCTTAGGTCAGATACGCAGTATTTT. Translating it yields CATSDQRQGLRSDTQYF.

The CDR3 DNA reads as TGTGCCAGCAGCCAAGGGTACAGGGGGCGATTGGGGACTGAAGCTTTCTTT. This codes for CASSQGYRGRLGTEAFF. This chain joins TRBV3-1 (or the pseudogene TRBV3-2) and TRBJ1-1; TRBD1 matches at 9 bases. The CDR3 has 17 residues. Germline-derived CDR1 and CDR2 are LGHDT and YNNKEL (reference sequence). With 1 base clipped from V and 5 bases from J, the junction kept 11 bases outside the gene matches.

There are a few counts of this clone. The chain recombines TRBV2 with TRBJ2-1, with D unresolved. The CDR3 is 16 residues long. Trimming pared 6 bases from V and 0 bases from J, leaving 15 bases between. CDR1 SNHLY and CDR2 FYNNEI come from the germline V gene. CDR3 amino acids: CASSETPTSSYNEQFF. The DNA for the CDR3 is TGTGCCAGCAGCGAGACGCCTACCAGCTCCTACAATGAGCAGTTCTTC. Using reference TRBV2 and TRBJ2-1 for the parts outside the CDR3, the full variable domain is EPEVTQTPSHQVTQMGQEVILRCVPISNHLYFYWYRQILGQKVEFLVSFYNNEISEKSEIFDDQFSVERPDGSNFTLKIRSTKLEDSAMYFCASSETPTSSYNEQFFGPGTRLTVL.

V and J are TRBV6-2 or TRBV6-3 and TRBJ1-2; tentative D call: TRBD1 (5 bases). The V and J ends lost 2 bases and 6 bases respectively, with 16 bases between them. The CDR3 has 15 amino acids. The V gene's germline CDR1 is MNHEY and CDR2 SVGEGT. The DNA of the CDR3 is TGTGCCAGCAGTTACGGTCTTTTTGACAGCGATGGCTACACCTTC. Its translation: CASSYGLFDSDGYTF.

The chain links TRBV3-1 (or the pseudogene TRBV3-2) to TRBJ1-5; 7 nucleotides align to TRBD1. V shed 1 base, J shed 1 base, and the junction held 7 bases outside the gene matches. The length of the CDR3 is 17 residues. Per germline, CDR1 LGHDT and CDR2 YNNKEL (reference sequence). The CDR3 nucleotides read TGTGCCAGCAGCCAAGGGTATCGGGACAGAAGCAATCAGCCCCAGCATTTT. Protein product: CASSQGYRDRSNQPQHF.

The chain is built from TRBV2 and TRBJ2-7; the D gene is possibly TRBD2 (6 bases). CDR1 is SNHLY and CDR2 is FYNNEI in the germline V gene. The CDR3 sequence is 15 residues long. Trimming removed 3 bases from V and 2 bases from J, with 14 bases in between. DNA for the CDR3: TGTGCCAGCAGTGACGGGCCGCCGGGGGCCTACGAGCAGTACTTC. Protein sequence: CASSDGPPGAYEQYF.

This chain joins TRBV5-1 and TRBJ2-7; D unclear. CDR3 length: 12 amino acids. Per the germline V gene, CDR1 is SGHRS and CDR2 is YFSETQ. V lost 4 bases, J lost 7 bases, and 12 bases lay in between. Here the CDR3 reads CASSLGSREQYF. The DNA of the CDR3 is TGCGCCAGCAGCCTAGGTTCTCGTGAGCAGTACTTC.

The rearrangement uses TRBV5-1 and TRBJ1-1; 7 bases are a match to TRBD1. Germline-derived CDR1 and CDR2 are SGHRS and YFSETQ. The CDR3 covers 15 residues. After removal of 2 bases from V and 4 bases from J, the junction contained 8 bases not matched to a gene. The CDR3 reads CASSFSGGDTTEAFF. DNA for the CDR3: TGCGCCAGCAGCTTTTCAGGGGGGGATACCACTGAAGCTTTCTTT.

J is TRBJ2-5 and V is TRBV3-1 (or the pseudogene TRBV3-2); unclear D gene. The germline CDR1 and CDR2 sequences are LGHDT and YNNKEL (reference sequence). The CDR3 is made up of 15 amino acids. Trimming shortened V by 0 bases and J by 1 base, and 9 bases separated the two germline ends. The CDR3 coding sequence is TGTGCCAGCAGCCAAGATACCGCCCCCCAAGAGACCCAGTACTTC. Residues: CASSQDTAPQETQYF.

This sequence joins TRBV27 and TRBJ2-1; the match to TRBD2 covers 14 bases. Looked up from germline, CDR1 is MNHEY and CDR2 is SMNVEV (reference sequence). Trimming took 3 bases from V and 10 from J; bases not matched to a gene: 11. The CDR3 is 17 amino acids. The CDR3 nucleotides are TGTGCCAGCAGTTTCACCCCGAGACTAGCGGGAGGGTGGGAGCAGTTCTTC. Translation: CASSFTPRLAGGWEQFF.

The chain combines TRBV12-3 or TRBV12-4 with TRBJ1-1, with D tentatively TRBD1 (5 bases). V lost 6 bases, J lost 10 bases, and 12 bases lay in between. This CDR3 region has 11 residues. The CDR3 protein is CASRSRDSAFF. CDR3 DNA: TGTGCCAGCAGAAGCAGGGACTCAGCTTTCTTT.